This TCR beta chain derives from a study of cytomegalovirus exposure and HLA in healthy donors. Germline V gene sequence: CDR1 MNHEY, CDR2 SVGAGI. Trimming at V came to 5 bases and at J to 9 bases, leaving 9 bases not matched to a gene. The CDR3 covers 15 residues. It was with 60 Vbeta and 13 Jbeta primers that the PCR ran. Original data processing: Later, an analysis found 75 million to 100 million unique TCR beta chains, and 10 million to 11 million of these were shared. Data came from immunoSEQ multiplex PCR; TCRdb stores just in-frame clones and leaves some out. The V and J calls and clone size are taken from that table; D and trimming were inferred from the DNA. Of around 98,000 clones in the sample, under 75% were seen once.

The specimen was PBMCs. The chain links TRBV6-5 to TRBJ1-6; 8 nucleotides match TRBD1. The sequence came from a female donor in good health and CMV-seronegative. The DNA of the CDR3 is TGTGCCAGCAGTAGAACCAGGACAGGGACTTCACCCCTCCACTTT. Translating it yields CASSRTRTGTSPLHF.